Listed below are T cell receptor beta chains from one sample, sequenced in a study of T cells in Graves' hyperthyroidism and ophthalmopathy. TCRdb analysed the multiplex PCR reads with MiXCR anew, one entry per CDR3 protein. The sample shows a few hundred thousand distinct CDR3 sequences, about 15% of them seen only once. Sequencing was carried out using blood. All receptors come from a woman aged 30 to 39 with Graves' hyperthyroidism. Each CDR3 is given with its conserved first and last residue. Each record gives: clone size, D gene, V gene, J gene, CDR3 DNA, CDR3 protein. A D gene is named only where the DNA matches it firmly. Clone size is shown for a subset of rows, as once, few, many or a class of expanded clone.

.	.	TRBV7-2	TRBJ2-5	TGTGCCAGCAGCTTATATCTAGAGACCCAGTACTTC	CASSLYLETQYF
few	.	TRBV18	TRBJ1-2	TGTGCCAGCTCACCACCGGGCAGCCTCAACCTTGGTTATGGCTACACCTTC	CASSPPGSLNLGYGYTF
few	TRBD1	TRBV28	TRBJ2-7	TGTGCCAGCAGTCTCCCGCGACAGGGAGCCTACCACGAGCAGTACTTC	CASSLPRQGAYHEQYF
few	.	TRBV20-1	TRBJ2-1	TGCAGTGCTAGAGATCTTGTCGTTCGCGGGACCTACAATGAGCAGTTCTTC	CSARDLVVRGTYNEQFF
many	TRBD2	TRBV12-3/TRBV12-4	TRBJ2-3	TGTGCCAGCGCTAGCCGACTAGCGGGAGTGGGCGATACGCAGTATTTT	CASASRLAGVGDTQYF
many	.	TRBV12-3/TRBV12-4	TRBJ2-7	TGTGCCAGCAGTTCGTCTCTAGCCTACGAGCAGTACTTC	CASSSSLAYEQYF
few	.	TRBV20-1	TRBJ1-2	TGCAGTGCTATCGGAATTGAGGGGGGGCACTATGGCTACACCTTC	CSAIGIEGGHYGYTF
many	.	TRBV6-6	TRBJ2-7	TGTGCCAGCAGTTACGTAAGAGGGGGCTCCTACGAGCAGTACTTC	CASSYVRGGSYEQYF
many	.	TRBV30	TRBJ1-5	TGTGCCTGGAGGGCCTGGGAGAACCAGCCCCAGCATTTT	CAWRAWENQPQHF
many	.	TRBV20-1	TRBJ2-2	TGCAGTGCTGGACAGTTTAACACCGGGGAGCTGTTTTTT	CSAGQFNTGELFF
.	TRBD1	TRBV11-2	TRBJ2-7	TGTGCCAGCAGCTCCCTGGGGACAGGGGTCGAGCAGTACTTC	CASSSLGTGVEQYF
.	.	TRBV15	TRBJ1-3	TGTGCCACCTCCCGGTACGTGTCCTCTGGAAACACCATATATTTT	CATSRYVSSGNTIYF
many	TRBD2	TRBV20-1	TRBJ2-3	TGCAGTGCTACGCTAGCGGGAGGGAGCACAGATACGCAGTATTTT	CSATLAGGSTDTQYF
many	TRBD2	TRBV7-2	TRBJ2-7	TGTGCCAGCAGCCCAATAGCGGGGTACGAGCAGTACTTC	CASSPIAGYEQYF
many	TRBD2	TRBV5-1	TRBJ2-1	TGCGCCAGCAGCCCCGCTAGCGGGGGGAACAATGAGCAGTTCTTC	CASSPASGGNNEQFF
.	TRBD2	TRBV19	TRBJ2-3	TGTGCCAGTAGTATTTGGCTAGCGGGAGGGAATGGCGCAGATACGCAGTATTTT	CASSIWLAGGNGADTQYF
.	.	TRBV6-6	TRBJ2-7	TGTGCCAGCAGTTACACGGCTATTTACGAGCAGTACTTC	CASSYTAIYEQYF
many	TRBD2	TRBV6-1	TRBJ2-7	TGTGCCAGCAAGAAGGGCGGGAGGGTCTACGAGCAGTACTTC	CASKKGGRVYEQYF
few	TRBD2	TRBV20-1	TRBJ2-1	TGCAGTGCTCAGAAGGCTAGCGGGGGCCACAATGAGCAGTTCTTC	CSAQKASGGHNEQFF
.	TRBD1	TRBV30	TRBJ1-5	TGTGCCTGGAGCGCAGGGGGAACAACTTCGCGCAATCAGCCCCAGCATTTT	CAWSAGGTTSRNQPQHF
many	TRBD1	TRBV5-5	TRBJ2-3	TGTGCCAGCAGCGCACCACGGGACAGGCACACAGATACGCAGTATTTT	CASSAPRDRHTDTQYF
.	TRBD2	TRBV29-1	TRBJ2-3	TGCAGCGTGGACGCTAGCGGGAGGAGCACAGATACGCAGTATTTT	CSVDASGRSTDTQYF
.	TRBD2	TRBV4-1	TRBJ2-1	TGCGCCAGCAGCCCCGATCTGTATAGCGGGAGGTTCAATGAGCAGTTCTTC	CASSPDLYSGRFNEQFF
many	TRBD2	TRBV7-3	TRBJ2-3	TGTGCCAGCAGCTTAGTGGGACTAGCGGGAGGCAGCACAGATACGCAGTATTTT	CASSLVGLAGGSTDTQYF
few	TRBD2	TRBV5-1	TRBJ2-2	TGCGCCAGCAGCTTCTCATATCTAGCGGGAAACACCGGGGAGCTGTTTTTT	CASSFSYLAGNTGELFF
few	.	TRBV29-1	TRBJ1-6	TGCAGCGTTGCGGCAGAGTATAATTCACCCCTCCACTTT	CSVAAEYNSPLHF
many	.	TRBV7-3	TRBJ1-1	TGTGCCAGCAGCTCCCTAGGAGGGCGGAACACTGAAGCTTTCTTT	CASSSLGGRNTEAFF
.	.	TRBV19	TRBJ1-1	TGTGCCAGTAACACTCTAGGGCGCCGAGAAGCTTTCTTT	CASNTLGRREAFF
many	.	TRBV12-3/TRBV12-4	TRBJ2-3	TGTGCCAGCAGGCTTTCACGTGTCACAGATACGCAGTATTTT	CASRLSRVTDTQYF
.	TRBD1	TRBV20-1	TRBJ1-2	TGCAGTGCTAGCGCCATAGACAGGGGGCGCCGGGAGATCTATGGCTACACCTTC	CSASAIDRGRREIYGYTF
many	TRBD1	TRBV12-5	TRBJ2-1	TGTGCTAGTGGTTTCCAACCCGGGACAGGGGTAGGAAATGAGCAGTTCTTC	CASGFQPGTGVGNEQFF
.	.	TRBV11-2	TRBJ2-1	TGTGCCAGCAGCTTAGTGAATCAAGAGCAGTTCTTC	CASSLVNQEQFF
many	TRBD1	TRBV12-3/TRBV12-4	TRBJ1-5	TGTGCCAGCGCGGGACAGGTCCGTAATCAGCCCCAGCATTTT	CASAGQVRNQPQHF
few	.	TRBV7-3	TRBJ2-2	TGTGCCAGCAGCTTAAAGGCAGGTGCCGGGGAGCTGTTTTTT	CASSLKAGAGELFF
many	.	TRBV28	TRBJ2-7	TGTGCCAGCAGTTTACCCGACACTTCTCGATACGAGCAGTACTTC	CASSLPDTSRYEQYF
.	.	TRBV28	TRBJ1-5	TGTGCCAGCACCGAGGGCAGGGCTAGCAATCAGCCCCAGCATTTT	CASTEGRASNQPQHF
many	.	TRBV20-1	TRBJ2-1	TGCAGTGCTGTTGGGTTCAATGAGCAGTTCTTC	CSAVGFNEQFF
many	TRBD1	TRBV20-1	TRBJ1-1	TGCAGCGCTAGAGGGACAGTCATGAACACTGAAGCTTTCTTT	CSARGTVMNTEAFF
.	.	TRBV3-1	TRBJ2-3	TGTGCCAGCAGCCAGGGCCTAACGACAGATACGCAGTATTTT	CASSQGLTTDTQYF
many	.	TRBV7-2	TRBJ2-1	TGTGCCAGCAGCCACCTCGGCGGAACCTCCTACAATGAGCAGTTCTTC	CASSHLGGTSYNEQFF